The 19 T cell receptor beta chains below were found in one sample sequenced in a study of blood T cell repertoires in COVID-19. Profiled with immunoSEQ multiplex PCR; TCRdb holds only in-frame clones, not every one. The sample contains tens of thousands of clones, over 85% of which appear only once. Source material: peripheral blood. These receptors were obtained from a man aged 55 to 70 with acute or convalescent COVID-19.

The gene calls are TRBV16 and TRBJ2-7; TRBD2 matches at 7 bases. Germline CDR1 KGHSY, CDR2 FQNENV. The V and J ends lost 3 bases and 3 bases, in that order; junction bases with no gene match: 2. The length of the CDR3 is 13 residues. The CDR3 is CASSQGRGYEQYF. The CDR3 DNA reads TGTGCCAGCAGCCAGGGGAGGGGCTACGAGCAGTACTTC.

CDR3 nucleotides: TGTGCCAGCAGTTACTTGCTAGCGGGGGGTGTTGAGCAGTTCTTC. As protein: CASSYLLAGGVEQFF. The chain links TRBV6-5 to TRBJ2-1; TRBD2 agrees at 11 bases. V dropped 1 base and J dropped 9; count of bases not matched to a gene: 5. The CDR3 is 15 amino acids. Germline V CDR1 and CDR2: MNHEY, SVGAGI.

The chain combines TRBV5-1 with TRBJ1-2; D might be TRBD1 (6 bases). Germline loops: CDR1 SGHRS, CDR2 YFSETQ. V was cut by 4 bases and J by 7 bases, with 17 bases left in between. The length of the CDR3 is 14 residues. The DNA of the CDR3 is TGCGCCAGCAGCGCCTCTCAGGGGTGGAGTGGCTACACCTTC. Translation gives CASSASQGWSGYTF.

V is TRBV6-1 and J is TRBJ2-3, with D possibly TRBD1 on 5 matching bases. With 2 bases removed from V and 4 bases from J, the gap between germline ends came to 7 bases. Germline V gives CDR1 MNHNS, CDR2 SASEGT. The CDR3 has 13 residues. CDR3 loop: CASSEQGADTQYF. The CDR3 DNA is TGTGCCAGCAGTGAACAGGGCGCAGATACGCAGTATTTT.

V is TRBV7-9 and J is TRBJ1-2; TRBD1 matches at 8 bases. CDR3 length: 15 amino acids. V shed 5 bases and J 7 bases; nucleotides not matched to a gene: 12. The germline gives CDR1 SEHNR, CDR2 FQNEAQ (reference sequence). CDR3 sequence reads: CASSLPLGQGSGYTF. The CDR3 DNA is TGTGCCAGCAGCCTCCCCCTAGGACAGGGCTCTGGCTACACCTTC.

The chain is built from TRBV18 and TRBJ1-5; 10 nucleotides align to TRBD1. The germline V gene encodes CDR1 KGHSH and CDR2 LQKENI. The V gene end was trimmed by 4 bases and the J gene end by 7 bases; junction bases not matched to a gene: 7. CDR3 size: 15 residues. CDR3 in amino acids: CASSLTGGERQPQHF. In DNA form, the CDR3 reads TGTGCCAGCTCACTGACAGGGGGCGAACGGCAGCCCCAGCATTTT.

The chain links TRBV5-1 to TRBJ2-2; maybe TRBD2 (6 bases). This CDR3 contains 16 residues. Trimming cost V 3 bases and J 5 bases, with 17 bases left between them. Germline loops: CDR1 SGHRS, CDR2 YFSETQ. In DNA, the CDR3 is TGCGCCAGCAGCTATACAGGAGGGAGCGGAACCGGGGAGCTGTTTTTT. Its translation: CASSYTGGSGTGELFF.

The gene calls are TRBV21-1 and TRBJ2-3; the table calls TRBD2, which could not be checked here. TRBV21-1 has pseudogene status. The CDR3 runs to 17 residues. In DNA form, the CDR3 reads TGTGCCAGCAGCTTTAGGACTAGCGGGGCTAGCACAGATACGCAGTATTTT. Translated, it gives CASSFRTSGASTDTQYF.

The chain recombines TRBV30 with TRBJ1-1, with a weak D call TRBD1 (6 bases). V dropped 4 bases and J dropped 2 bases, with 14 bases sitting between them. CDR1 is GTSNPN and CDR2 is SVGIG in the germline V gene (reference sequence). This CDR3 has 14 amino acids. The CDR3 loop is CAWNHGTPNTEAFF. In DNA form, the CDR3 reads TGTGCCTGGAACCACGGGACACCCAACACTGAAGCTTTCTTT.

The genes are TRBV5-1 and TRBJ1-4, with TRBD1 identical over 8 bases. CDR1 is SGHRS, CDR2 YFSETQ, per germline. CDR3 length: 15 residues. The trim removed 0 bases at V and 8 bases at J, leaving 6 bases unmatched. CDR3 sequence (DNA): TGCGCCAGCAGCTTGGGAGACAGGGGCTCGGAAAAACTGTTTTTT. Protein product: CASSLGDRGSEKLFF. Combining the CDR3 with reference TRBV5-1 and TRBJ1-4 gives the whole variable domain KAGVTQTPRYLIKTRGQQVTLSCSPISGHRSVSWYQQTPGQGLQFLFEYFSETQRNKGNFPGRFSGRQFSNSRSEMNVSTLELGDSALYLCASSLGDRGSEKLFFGSGTQLSVL.

The J gene is TRBJ1-2, the V gene TRBV19; TRBD1 aligns across 7 bases. Trimming took 7 bases from V and 5 from J; bases not matched to a gene: 22. The CDR3 is 18 residues long. Germline V CDR1 and CDR2: LNHDA, SQIVND (reference sequence). The CDR3 reads CASTTRGLAGQGRYGYTF. CDR3 DNA sequence: TGTGCCAGTACCACAAGGGGGCTGGCTGGGCAGGGGAGGTATGGCTACACCTTC.

The chain recombines TRBV24-1 with TRBJ1-2, with 11 nucleotides matching TRBD1. CDR3 size: 14 residues. Germline V gene sequence: CDR1 KGHDR, CDR2 SFDVKD. With V trimmed by 4 bases and J by 8 bases, 5 bases remained unmatched. CDR3 sequence (DNA): TGTGCCACCAGTGACTCCGGGACAGGGGGAGGCTACACCTTC. Translation: CATSDSGTGGGYTF.

V gene TRBV10-3 combines with J gene TRBJ2-5, with D perhaps TRBD2 (6 bases). V was clipped by 10 bases and J by 4 bases, with 19 bases between them. Germline CDR1 and CDR2: ENHRY and SYGVKD. This CDR3 has 14 residues. CDR3 coding DNA: TGTGCCACCCAGGAGGGCCATAACTCAGAGACCCAGTACTTC. This translates into CATQEGHNSETQYF.

The chain employs TRBV7-9 and TRBJ1-4; tentatively, D is TRBD1 (5 bases). The CDR3 consists of 13 residues. Germline-derived CDR1 and CDR2 are SEHNR and FQNEAQ (reference sequence). Trimming removed 3 bases at V and 8 bases at J, with 10 bases between. CDR3 sequence (DNA): TGTGCCAGCAGCTTTGCCGGGGGGGAAAAACTGTTTTTT. It codes for CASSFAGGEKLFF.

Regarding this clone: The junction departs from the called germline gene at one end, perhaps through a read error. The CDR3 nucleotides read TGTGCTAGCAGCTTAGGGGACAGGGGTCACAATGAGCAGTTCTTC. This translates into CASSLGDRGHNEQFF. The genes are TRBV7-7 and TRBJ2-1, with 10 bases aligning to TRBD1. Germline V CDR1 and CDR2: SSHAT, FNYEAQ (reference sequence). CDR3 length: 15 residues.

The chain uses TRBV10-2 and TRBJ2-2; D is perhaps TRBD2 (6 bases). The V end was cut by 10 bases, the J end by 7 bases, with 16 bases between. Looked up from germline, CDR1 is WSHSY and CDR2 is SAAADI. There are 13 residues in the CDR3. CDR3 nucleotide sequence: TGCGCCATCTCACGAGGCGGGGACGGGGAGCTGTTTTTT. Translated: CAISRGGDGELFF.

V gene TRBV27 combines with J gene TRBJ1-1, with D hard to call. This CDR3 spans 18 amino acids. Deletions cut 1 base from V and 4 bases from J, with 22 bases between. Germline CDR1 MNHEY, CDR2 SMNVEV (reference sequence). The CDR3 DNA follows: TGTGCCAGCAGTTTATTCCGGGGATCCCAACAATGGGCCACTGAAGCTTTCTTT. This encodes CASSLFRGSQQWATEAFF.

This sequence joins TRBV27 and TRBJ1-2; 7 bases are a match to TRBD1. This CDR3 is built from 13 residues. Germline V gene data show CDR1 as MNHEY and CDR2 as SMNVEV (reference sequence). Trimming removed 8 bases from V and 8 bases from J; junction bases left unmatched: 11. CDR3 nucleotides: TGTGCCAGCGCCGGACAGGCTGGATGGGGCTACACCTTC. Amino acids: CASAGQAGWGYTF.

The chain couples TRBV5-1 to TRBJ1-2; 9 bases agree with TRBD1. The CDR3 consists of 16 residues. V trimming: 4 bases; J trimming: 4 bases; junction bases outside the gene matches: 11. Germline V gives CDR1 SGHRS, CDR2 YFSETQ. The CDR3 nucleotides read TGCGCCAGCAGCCCCAGGACAGGGGAAAGGGGCTATGGCTACACCTTC. Translated: CASSPRTGERGYGYTF.